This T cell receptor beta chain was captured by sequencing in a study of early T cells in non-severe SARS-CoV-2 infection (dated by TCRdb to 2020 to 2022). Study-wide context: TCR sequencing used bulk RNA from unsorted whole blood, so alpha and beta chains could not be paired. The study at large found these results: VDJdb matching was skewed toward anti-spike CD8 responses and likely underestimated virus-specific expansions by missing private and CD4 specificities.

This clonotype was counted only a few times. There is no known antigen for this receptor. One end of the junction does not line up with germline, which may come from a read error. Library preparation used 5' RACE. Sequenced using a NextSeq 500. The TCR library protocol attached unique molecular identifiers to individual cDNA molecules to correct for sequencing error and PCR bias. Sequencing covered both TCR alpha and beta chains, and within each sample the abundances of alpha and beta sequences were tightly co-correlated. In the original analysis: V gene, J gene and CDR3 annotation of TCR sequences was performed with Decombinator V4. Expanded TCRs were defined as changing significantly between any two time points under a Poisson model with p below 0.0001. Abundances of TCRs were expressed as counts per million after normalisation to the total number of TCRs sequenced in each sample. MAIT TCRs were defined by TRAV1-2 paired with TRAJ12, TRAJ20 or TRAJ33, and iNKT TCRs by TRAV10 paired with TRAJ18. A search of VDJdb, accessed on 1 November 2021, was run for TCRs annotated to CMV, EBV and SARS-CoV-2, with TCRs annotated for multiple antigens excluded. Using fastp trimming at Q25 and MiXCR clonotype assembly, TCRdb reanalyzed the public sequencing data and kept in-frame beta chains. Under each unique CDR3 protein, matching rows form one entry showing the most common genes and DNA. The authors' filters were not applied to this entry. The sample table contains some 60,000 distinct CDR3 sequences; only one count was recorded for under 10% of them. Under 3.5% of the sample rests with the top ten.

This was a case-control study nested in a cohort of healthcare workers in London, UK, who had nasopharyngeal swab PCR tests and blood samples taken every week. Healthcare workers were recruited between 23 and 31 March 2020, during the week of the UK lockdown, and were followed weekly for up to about 15 weeks. The CDR3 numbers 13 residues from cysteine through phenylalanine. The read is trimmed to its CDR3 DNA, 39 bases read in frame from base 1. According to the germline V gene, CDR1 reads KGHDR and CDR2 reads SFDVKD. The chain employs TRBV24-1 and TRBJ1-1, with TRBD1 perhaps the D gene, on 5 matching bases. The specimen was whole blood. The clonotype originates from an adult who was a healthcare worker with PCR-confirmed SARS-CoV-2 infection or an uninfected control (not recorded which). The CDR3 region reads CATKGRMNTEAFF. Read as DNA, the sequence is TGTGCGACCAAGGGGCGAATGAACACTGAAGCTTTCTTT.